Following are 30 T cell receptor beta chains from one sample sequenced in a study of shared clonotypes between healthy human individuals. The repertoire was sequenced with immunoSEQ multiplex PCR; TCRdb's copy has only in-frame clones and lacks some. This table has 2 million to 2.5 million clones, roughly 93% appearing once. The sample taken for sequencing was naive CD4+ T cells from PBMCs. The sample's subset: CD45RA+ positively selected. The origin of the receptors is a young man in good health. Some clones in this sample may be carry-over from other donors' samples.

A word on this clone: This sample includes further DNA sequences coding for the same CDR3. The rearrangement links TRBV30 to TRBJ2-5, with a tentative D call TRBD2 (5 bases). Germline-derived CDR1 and CDR2 are GTSNPN and SVGIG (reference sequence). Deletions cut 5 bases from V and 2 bases from J, with 12 bases between. The CDR3 covers 13 residues. The CDR3: CAWGTGSQETQYF. Here the CDR3 DNA reads TGTGCCTGGGGAACGGGGTCACAAGAGACCCAGTACTTC.

The V and J genes are TRBV5-8 and TRBJ2-6; D uncertain. V dropped 1 base and J dropped 0 bases, with 11 bases sitting between them. Germline loops: CDR1 SGHTS, CDR2 YDEGEE. The CDR3 sequence is 17 residues long. The CDR3 reads CASSLLFSSSGANVLTF. The CDR3 nucleotides read TGTGCCAGCAGCTTGCTTTTTTCGAGCTCTGGGGCCAACGTCCTGACTTTC.

The CDR3 DNA is TGTGCCAGCAGCTTGGAAGGGACAGGTCAAGAGACCCAGTACTTC. Translating it yields CASSLEGTGQETQYF. The chain employs TRBV5-4 and TRBJ2-5; 8 bases are shared with TRBD1. With 0 bases clipped from V and 2 bases from J, the junction kept 3 bases outside the gene matches. In germline, CDR1 is SGHNT, CDR2 YYREEE (reference sequence). The CDR3 runs 15 residues.

This clone was picked up one time. The rearrangement uses TRBV5-4 and TRBJ2-7; maybe TRBD1 (6 bases). The CDR3 totals 15 residues. Per germline, CDR1 SGHNT and CDR2 YYREEE (reference sequence). Trimming removed 3 bases from V and 0 bases from J, with 13 bases in between. CDR3 DNA: TGTGCCAGCAGCTCCCCGACAGGAAGCTCCTACGAGCAGTACTTC. This gives the protein CASSSPTGSSYEQYF. The complete variable domain, with remaining parts taken from reference TRBV5-4 and TRBJ2-7, reads ETGVTQSPTHLIKTRGQQVTLRCSSQSGHNTVSWYQQALGQGPQFIFQYYREEENGRGNFPPRFSGLQFPNYSSELNVNALELDDSALYLCASSSPTGSSYEQYFGPGTRLTVT.

The chain links TRBV7-2 to TRBJ1-3; D remains unclear. V gave up 5 bases and J gave up 4 bases, with 9 bases separating them. Germline assignment: CDR1 SGHTA and CDR2 FQGNSA. The CDR3 is 13 residues long. Written as DNA, the CDR3 is TGTGCCAGCAGCCCCCTGACAGGAAACACCATATATTTT. The encoded protein is CASSPLTGNTIYF.

In this sample, this clone turned up once. The same CDR3 is also encoded by other DNA sequences in this sample. The chain links TRBV18 to TRBJ2-1; 8 bases match TRBD2. Trimming cost V 4 bases and J 1 base; bases outside gene matches: 0. The CDR3 has 14 amino acids. Germline V gene sequence: CDR1 KGHSH, CDR2 LQKENI. CDR3 amino acids: CASSLAGSYNEQFF. DNA for the CDR3: TGTGCCAGCTCACTAGCGGGGTCCTACAATGAGCAGTTCTTC.

V and J are TRBV4-3 and TRBJ2-7; tentatively, D is TRBD2 (6 bases). This CDR3 has 16 amino acids. Germline CDR1 reads LGHNA; CDR2 reads YSLEER. V gave up 0 bases and J gave up 0 bases, with 12 bases separating them. The DNA of the CDR3 is TGCGCCAGCAGCCAAGAACTAGCCGGAAGCTCCTACGAGCAGTACTTC. Encoded protein: CASSQELAGSSYEQYF.

The V call is TRBV7-2, the J call TRBJ1-4, with a weak D call TRBD1 (6 bases). Germline V lookup: CDR1 SGHTA, CDR2 FQGNSA. The V end was cut by 5 bases, the J end by 10 bases, with 11 bases between. The CDR3 spans 12 residues. The CDR3 loop is CASSEDRIKLFF. CDR3 coding DNA: TGTGCCAGCAGCGAGGACAGAATAAAACTGTTTTTT.

V gene TRBV14 combines with J gene TRBJ2-7, with unresolved D. Trimming took off 1 base at V and 2 bases at J, with 3 bases between the two ends. CDR1 and CDR2 (germline): SGHDN, FVKESK. This CDR3 is 12 amino acids long. The CDR3 DNA is TGTGCCAGCAGCCAAGTACCCTACGAGCAGTACTTC. It is translated as CASSQVPYEQYF. The complete variable domain, with remaining parts taken from reference TRBV14 and TRBJ2-7, reads EAGVTQFPSHSVIEKGQTVTLRCDPISGHDNLYWYRRVMGKEIKFLLHFVKESKQDESGMPNNRFLAERTGGTYSTLKVQPAELEDSGVYFCASSQVPYEQYFGPGTRLTVT.

This sequence joins TRBV9 and TRBJ2-3, with D tentatively TRBD2 (6 bases). Deletions cut 3 bases from V and 2 bases from J, with 13 bases between. Germline-derived CDR1 and CDR2 are SGDLS and YYNGEE. The CDR3 is made up of 15 amino acids. The CDR3 reads CASSGRTTYTDTQYF. The CDR3 coding sequence is TGTGCCAGCAGCGGGAGGACTACTTACACAGATACGCAGTATTTT. The full variable domain, in which reference TRBV9 and TRBJ2-3 provide the parts outside the CDR3, is DSGVTQTPKHLITATGQRVTLRCSPRSGDLSVYWYQQSLDQGLQFLIQYYNGEERAKGNILERFSAQQFPDLHSELNLSSLELGDSALYFCASSGRTTYTDTQYFGPGTRLTVL.

This chain links TRBV9 with TRBJ1-5; D remains ambiguous. The ends were cut back, 0 bases at V and 4 bases at J, with 5 bases in the middle. The CDR3 runs to 13 residues. CDR1 is SGDLS and CDR2 is YYNGEE in the germline V gene. Here the CDR3 reads CASSVGINQPQHF. DNA of the CDR3: TGTGCCAGCAGCGTAGGGATTAATCAGCCCCAGCATTTT.

Remarks on this clone: Other DNA sequences in the sample encode the same CDR3. V gene TRBV7-2 combines with J gene TRBJ1-5; no clear D gene. The CDR3 sequence is 14 residues long. Germline V lookup: CDR1 SGHTA, CDR2 FQGNSA. V gave up 3 bases and J gave up 0 bases, with 6 bases separating them. The CDR3 is CASSFRDSNQPQHF. CDR3 nucleotide sequence: TGTGCCAGCAGCTTCCGAGATAGCAATCAGCCCCAGCATTTT. Full variable domain (remainder filled in from reference TRBV7-2 and TRBJ1-5): GAGVSQSPSNKVTEKGKDVELRCDPISGHTALYWYRQSLGQGLEFLIYFQGNSAPDKSGLPSDRFSAERTGGSVSTLTIQRTQQEDSAVYLCASSFRDSNQPQHFGDGTRLSIL.

This sequence joins TRBV4-3 and TRBJ1-2; D call uncertain. V was cut by 3 bases and J by 8 bases, with 16 bases left in between. Germline assignment: CDR1 LGHNA and CDR2 YSLEER. CDR3 length equals 14 residues. The CDR3: CASSQWQVLGGYTF. The CDR3 region has the DNA TGCGCCAGCAGCCAGTGGCAGGTCCTGGGGGGCTACACCTTC.

The chain carries TRBV7-3 and TRBJ2-2; 8 nucleotides match TRBD1. This CDR3 is 16 amino acids long. The trim removed 3 bases at V and 5 bases at J, leaving 8 bases unmatched. Per germline, CDR1 SGHTA and CDR2 FQGTGA. In DNA form, the CDR3 reads TGTGCCAGCAGCTTTTCAGGGGGCGCGGGGACCGGGGAGCTGTTTTTT. It is translated as CASSFSGGAGTGELFF.

This clone came up once. V is TRBV7-6 and J is TRBJ2-5; 9 bases match TRBD2. J gave up 3 bases and V 2 bases, and 7 bases lay outside the gene matches. The CDR3 is 16 amino acids. Per the germline V gene, CDR1 is SGHVS and CDR2 is FNYEAQ. The CDR3 region is CASSLLGLARKETQYF. The CDR3 DNA reads as TGTGCCAGCAGCTTACTAGGACTAGCGCGAAAAGAGACCCAGTACTTC.

V and J are TRBV28 and TRBJ1-4; D uncertain. The CDR3 contains 17 residues. In germline, CDR1 is MDHEN, CDR2 SYDVKM. The ends were cut back, 1 base at V and 3 bases at J, with 15 bases in the middle. As DNA, the CDR3 is TGTGCCAGCAGTTTATCGCGGGGTAGGGTGTCTAATGAAAAACTGTTTTTT. Encoded protein: CASSLSRGRVSNEKLFF.

The chain is built from TRBV10-3 and TRBJ2-7; 9 bases line up with TRBD2. This CDR3 is built from 13 residues. From germline, CDR1 is ENHRY and CDR2 SYGVKD. The ends lost 4 bases at V and 6 bases at J; junction bases unmatched: 4. CDR3 amino acids: CAISGGLAAEQYF. The CDR3 DNA reads TGTGCCATCAGTGGGGGACTAGCTGCCGAGCAGTACTTC.

This clone came up once. The same CDR3 arises from other DNA sequences in this sample as well. The chain joins TRBV11-3 to TRBJ2-5, with D maybe TRBD1 (5 bases). The germline V gene encodes CDR1 SGHNT and CDR2 YENEEA. Trimming pared 5 bases from V and 5 bases from J, leaving 9 bases between. The CDR3 has 12 residues. CDR3 protein: CASSLGRETQYF. In nucleotides, the CDR3 is TGTGCCAGCAGCCTGGGGCGGGAGACCCAGTACTTC.

This clone showed up just once. This sequence joins TRBV9 and TRBJ2-1; 13 nucleotides agree with TRBD2. J gave up 0 bases and V 2 bases, and 11 bases lay outside the gene matches. The CDR3 has 20 residues. Germline assignment: CDR1 SGDLS and CDR2 YYNGEE. The CDR3 DNA follows: TGTGCCAGCAGCGTCACTTCCGGGACTAGCGGGGCCAGCTCCTACAATGAGCAGTTCTTC. It translates to CASSVTSGTSGASSYNEQFF.

In this sample, this clone turned up once. V and J are TRBV30 and TRBJ2-5, with D possibly being TRBD1 (6 bases). The J call may be mistaken, given a closer DNA end match to TRBJ2-7. CDR1 is GTSNPN, CDR2 SVGIG, per germline (reference sequence). The CDR3 loop spans 14 amino acids. The CDR3 loop reads CAWSGTVIPYEQYF. For the CDR3, the DNA is TGTGCCTGGAGTGGGACAGTAATCCCCTACGAGCAGTACTTC.

The chain combines TRBV4-1 with TRBJ1-5; D possibly corresponds to TRBD1 (6 bases). The CDR3 covers 17 residues. Trimming took 1 base from V and 6 from J, leaving 19 bases between them. Looked up from germline, CDR1 is MGHRA and CDR2 is YSYEKL. CDR3 loop: CASSQVRAGDFGQPQHF. DNA for the CDR3: TGCGCCAGCAGCCAAGTAAGGGCAGGGGATTTCGGTCAGCCCCAGCATTTT.

The genes are TRBV29-1 and TRBJ2-5, with TRBD2 matching over 7 bases. CDR3 size: 17 residues. J gave up 1 base and V 7 bases, and 18 bases lay outside the gene matches. The germline V gene has CDR1 SQVTM and CDR2 ANQGSEA. The CDR3 nucleotides are TGCAGCGCCCGACTATGGCGGGCTAGCGGCCGCCAAGAGACCCAGTACTTC. This codes for CSARLWRASGRQETQYF.

This chain joins TRBV6-1 and TRBJ2-5; TRBD2 is a possible D gene (6 bases). There are 13 residues in the CDR3. The V end lost 11 bases, the J end lost 5 bases, and 18 bases lay between the germline ends. The germline CDR1 and CDR2 sequences are MNHNS and SASEGT. For the CDR3, the DNA is TGTGCCGGGGCCCGTGGGGGGATGGAGACCCAGTACTTC. This translates into CAGARGGMETQYF.

This clone was seen only once. This chain connects TRBV7-3 to TRBJ2-1; TRBD2 might be the D (5 bases). CDR1 SGHTA and CDR2 FQGTGA come from the germline V gene. This CDR3 is 14 amino acids long. V lost 5 bases, J lost 9 bases, and 17 bases lay in between. CDR3 sequence (DNA): TGTGCCAGCAGCACCTCCGGGATGCCGGGTGAGCAGTTCTTC. Protein sequence: CASSTSGMPGEQFF.

The CDR3 region has the DNA TGTGCCAGTACTTGGACAGGGAGAGGGAACACTGAAGCTTTCTTT. As protein: CASTWTGRGNTEAFF. The chain links TRBV19 to TRBJ1-1; 8 nucleotides match TRBD1. The trim removed 7 bases at V and 1 base at J, leaving 8 bases unmatched. Germline assignment: CDR1 LNHDA and CDR2 SQIVND (reference sequence). This CDR3 comprises 15 residues. Using reference TRBV19 and TRBJ1-1 for the parts outside the CDR3, the full variable domain is DGGITQSPKYLFRKEGQNVTLSCEQNLNHDAMYWYRQDPGQGLRLIYYSQIVNDFQKGDIAEGYSVSREKKESFPLTVTSAQKNPTAFYLCASTWTGRGNTEAFFGQGTRLTVV.

On this clone: Other DNA sequences in this sample translate to the same CDR3. The chain employs TRBV5-5 and TRBJ1-2, with 10 bases aligning to TRBD1. V was clipped by 0 bases and J by 8 bases; unmatched bases: 4. Looked up from germline, CDR1 is SGHKS and CDR2 is YYEKEE (reference sequence). This CDR3 comprises 14 residues. This CDR3 is CASSLGQGAGGYTF. The CDR3 DNA is TGTGCCAGCAGCTTGGGACAGGGGGCGGGCGGCTACACCTTC.

This chain connects TRBV5-1 to TRBJ1-4; TRBD1 might be the D (6 bases). Germline CDR1 and CDR2: SGHRS and YFSETQ. The CDR3 consists of 15 residues. The V gene lost 3 bases and the J gene lost 3 bases, with 12 bases spanning the gap. CDR3 coding DNA: TGCGCCAGCAGCTCACGGGGGGCGGCTAATGAAAAACTGTTTTTT. Translation gives CASSSRGAANEKLFF.

This chain joins TRBV19 and TRBJ2-5; D call uncertain. Between the trimmed V and J ends, which lost 6 bases and 0 bases, there was a span of 8 bases. Germline V gives CDR1 LNHDA, CDR2 SQIVND (reference sequence). The CDR3 length is 13 residues. The CDR3 region is CASSKEDQETQYF. CDR3 DNA sequence: TGTGCCAGTAGCAAAGAGGACCAAGAGACCCAGTACTTC. Supplemented by reference TRBV19 and TRBJ2-5, the full variable domain reads DGGITQSPKYLFRKEGQNVTLSCEQNLNHDAMYWYRQDPGQGLRLIYYSQIVNDFQKGDIAEGYSVSREKKESFPLTVTSAQKNPTAFYLCASSKEDQETQYFGPGTRLLVL.

As to this clone: Other DNA sequences in the sample encode the same CDR3. The V and J genes are TRBV15 and TRBJ2-7, with D perhaps TRBD2 (5 bases). Between the trimmed V and J ends, which lost 0 bases and 0 bases, there was a span of 9 bases. The CDR3 has 15 residues. Germline loops: CDR1 LNHNV, CDR2 YYDKDF (reference sequence). The CDR3 reads CATSREPTSSYEQYF. The CDR3 nucleotides are TGTGCCACCAGCAGAGAACCAACTAGCTCCTACGAGCAGTACTTC.

This rearrangement joins TRBV4-1 to TRBJ2-7; D possibly corresponds to TRBD1 (6 bases). V was shortened by 0 bases and J by 5 bases, with 11 bases between the two germline ends. Germline V gives CDR1 MGHRA, CDR2 YSYEKL. The CDR3 covers 14 residues. In DNA form, the CDR3 reads TGCGCCAGCAGCCAAGAACAGGGCCCAAACGAGCAGTACTTC. It encodes CASSQEQGPNEQYF.